The 17 T cell receptor beta chains given below trace back to one sample, sequenced in a study of chemoradiotherapy in HPV16-positive cancers. Assay: immunoSEQ multiplex PCR; the TCRdb copy retains only in-frame clones and omits some. The repertoire consists of about 20,000 clones, with 89% occurring once and the leading ten covering less than 2.5%. The material sequenced was blood, taken from a patient who underwent chemoradiotherapy. These TCRs come from a human donor with HPV-associated anogenital cancer.

This clone was observed a single time. This sequence joins TRBV2 and TRBJ1-2; 8 bases match TRBD1. Trimming removed 6 bases from V and 8 bases from J; junction bases left unmatched: 8. This CDR3 is 13 amino acids long. Germline CDR1 SNHLY, CDR2 FYNNEI. Here the CDR3 reads CASSDQGAKGYTF. CDR3 coding DNA: TGTGCCAGCAGCGATCAGGGGGCGAAAGGCTACACCTTC.

This chain connects TRBV30 to TRBJ1-4, with 11 nucleotides matching TRBD1. The ends lost 0 bases at V and 6 bases at J; junction bases unmatched: 3. Looked up from germline, CDR1 is GTSNPN and CDR2 is SVGIG (reference sequence). This CDR3 is 15 amino acids long. The CDR3 nucleotides are TGTGCCTGGAGTGTACGGACAGGGGGCTATGAAAAACTGTTTTTT. Translated: CAWSVRTGGYEKLFF.

The V gene is TRBV2, the J gene TRBJ2-3; D unresolved. V was shortened by 5 bases and J by 0 bases, with 6 bases between the two germline ends. The germline V gene encodes CDR1 SNHLY and CDR2 FYNNEI. This CDR3 is 13 amino acids long. The CDR3 DNA reads as TGTGCCAGCAGTCGGTCTAGCACAGATACGCAGTATTTT. Residues: CASSRSSTDTQYF.

This clone was counted once. The chain is built from TRBV4-1 and TRBJ1-3; D is perhaps TRBD1 (6 bases). This CDR3 is 15 amino acids long. The V and J ends lost 1 base and 3 bases respectively, with 10 bases between them. Germline-derived CDR1 and CDR2 are MGHRA and YSYEKL. DNA of the CDR3: TGCGCCAGCAGCCAAGTTTGGGGGCTTGGAAACACCATATATTTT. Protein: CASSQVWGLGNTIYF.

The rearrangement joins TRBV7-9 to TRBJ2-2; TRBD2 agrees at 13 bases. Germline CDR1 and CDR2: SEHNR and FQNEAQ (reference sequence). The CDR3 is 16 amino acids. The trim removed 8 bases at V and 2 bases at J, leaving 5 bases unmatched. In DNA form, the CDR3 reads TGTGCCAGCCTGGGACTAGCGGGGACCAACACCGGGGAGCTGTTTTTT. Its translation: CASLGLAGTNTGELFF. Based on the CDR3 plus reference TRBV7-9 and TRBJ2-2, the full variable domain is DTGVSQNPRHKITKRGQNVTFRCDPISEHNRLYWYRQTLGQGPEFLTYFQNEAQLEKSRLLSDRFSAERPKGSFSTLEIQRTEQGDSAMYLCASLGLAGTNTGELFFGEGSRLTVL.

V and J are TRBV10-3 and TRBJ2-3; the match to TRBD2 covers 9 bases. The CDR3 is made up of 16 amino acids. Looked up from germline, CDR1 is ENHRY and CDR2 is SYGVKD. Trimming cost V 2 bases and J 2 bases; bases outside gene matches: 5. The CDR3 region is CAISEGGGRVTDTQYF. The CDR3 nucleotides are TGTGCCATCAGTGAGGGTGGCGGGAGGGTCACAGATACGCAGTATTTT.

This chain uses TRBV5-1 with TRBJ2-7; maybe TRBD1 (5 bases). This CDR3 comprises 17 residues. The V and J ends lost 0 bases and 2 bases respectively, with 18 bases between them. Germline V lookup: CDR1 SGHRS, CDR2 YFSETQ. The CDR3 spells CASSLVQGVYLAYEQYF. The CDR3 DNA follows: TGCGCCAGCAGCTTGGTCCAAGGGGTTTATTTGGCCTACGAGCAGTACTTC.

V and J are TRBV5-1 and TRBJ1-3, with 10 bases that match TRBD1. V gave up 4 bases and J gave up 2 bases; unmatched junction bases: 9. The CDR3 spans 17 residues. The germline gives CDR1 SGHRS, CDR2 YFSETQ. Here the CDR3 DNA reads TGCGCCAGCAGCGACGACAGGGGGCTTATGGCTGGAAACACCATATATTTT. Amino acids: CASSDDRGLMAGNTIYF.

The chain joins TRBV19 to TRBJ1-5; a possible D gene is TRBD1 (6 bases). V lost 4 bases, J lost 1 base, and 11 bases lay in between. This CDR3 has 15 amino acids. CDR1 is LNHDA and CDR2 is SQIVND in the germline V gene (reference sequence). Written as DNA, the CDR3 is TGTGCCAGTAGTACCCAGGGGTTGAGCAATCAGCCCCAGCATTTT. Its protein is CASSTQGLSNQPQHF. The complete variable domain, with remaining parts taken from reference TRBV19 and TRBJ1-5, reads DGGITQSPKYLFRKEGQNVTLSCEQNLNHDAMYWYRQDPGQGLRLIYYSQIVNDFQKGDIAEGYSVSREKKESFPLTVTSAQKNPTAFYLCASSTQGLSNQPQHFGDGTRLSIL.

This clone occurred once. The J gene is TRBJ1-2, the V gene TRBV4-1, with TRBD1 matching over 9 bases. The CDR3 length is 15 residues. J lost 4 bases, V lost 1 base, and 4 bases had no gene match. CDR1 and CDR2 from the germline V gene are MGHRA and YSYEKL. The CDR3 DNA reads as TGCGCCAGCAGCCAAGGGGGGACAGGGTTCTATGGCTACACCTTC. Its translation is CASSQGGTGFYGYTF.

The chain carries TRBV10-3 and TRBJ2-3, with D tentatively TRBD1 or TRBD2 (7 bases each). V shed 11 bases and J shed 6 bases, with 27 bases lying between them. CDR3 length: 16 residues. CDR1 and CDR2 from the germline V gene are ENHRY and SYGVKD. In DNA form, the CDR3 reads TGTGCCTCCACCCCCTCGAGCGGGGAGGACAGGGATACGCAGTATTTT. Amino acid sequence: CASTPSSGEDRDTQYF.

The V call is TRBV30, the J call TRBJ2-7; 7 bases line up with TRBD2. J was trimmed by 0 bases and V by 3 bases; bases with no gene match: 11. The CDR3 runs 16 residues. CDR1 is GTSNPN and CDR2 is SVGIG in the germline V gene (reference sequence). CDR3 nucleotide sequence: TGTGCCTGGAGACCTGCCCTGGGGAGGGGCTCCTACGAGCAGTACTTC. This encodes CAWRPALGRGSYEQYF.

This chain uses TRBV5-1 with TRBJ2-3; 7 positions agree with TRBD2. Germline loops: CDR1 SGHRS, CDR2 YFSETQ. V trimming: 4 bases; J trimming: 1 base; junction bases outside the gene matches: 12. The CDR3 sequence is 17 residues long. Here the CDR3 DNA reads TGCGCCAGCAGCCGAAATCGACTAGCCGGCGGCACAGATACGCAGTATTTT. Translation gives CASSRNRLAGGTDTQYF. The full variable domain, rest sourced from reference TRBV5-1 and TRBJ2-3, is KAGVTQTPRYLIKTRGQQVTLSCSPISGHRSVSWYQQTPGQGLQFLFEYFSETQRNKGNFPGRFSGRQFSNSRSEMNVSTLELGDSALYLCASSRNRLAGGTDTQYFGPGTRLTVL.

J is TRBJ2-1 and V is TRBV6-5, with 8 nucleotides matching TRBD2. The trim removed 6 bases at V and 0 bases at J, leaving 4 bases unmatched. The CDR3 runs to 15 residues. The germline gives CDR1 MNHEY, CDR2 SVGAGI. CDR3 sequence: CASRARGGSYNEQFF. In DNA form, the CDR3 reads TGTGCCAGCAGGGCACGGGGGGGCTCCTACAATGAGCAGTTCTTC.

The chain recombines TRBV7-2 with TRBJ1-5; TRBD1 might be the D (5 bases). The CDR3 spans 14 residues. V was cut by 4 bases and J by 2 bases, with 9 bases left in between. In germline, CDR1 is SGHTA, CDR2 FQGNSA. The chain's CDR3 is CASSSTGGNQPQHF. The DNA of the CDR3 is TGTGCCAGCAGCTCCACAGGAGGCAATCAGCCCCAGCATTTT.

The table lists this clone with a count of one. The chain combines TRBV5-1 with TRBJ1-6; 8 nucleotides match TRBD1. J was trimmed by 7 bases and V by 3 bases; bases with no gene match: 9. Germline V gives CDR1 SGHRS, CDR2 YFSETQ. The CDR3 runs 16 residues. CDR3: CASSSYLGTGNSPLHF. In DNA, the CDR3 is TGCGCCAGCAGCTCATATCTTGGGACAGGCAATTCACCCCTCCACTTT.

CDR3 DNA: TGTGCCAGCAGCTTAGCCCCTGAAAAGACCCAGTACTTC. The encoded protein is CASSLAPEKTQYF. This sequence joins TRBV7-8 and TRBJ2-5, with unresolved D. Germline CDR1 and CDR2: SGHVS and FQNEAQ. The CDR3 is made up of 13 amino acids. The V gene lost 0 bases and the J gene lost 6 bases, with 8 bases spanning the gap.